The text below deals with one TCR beta chain. This specimen comes from a study of identical twins. TCRdb re-derived calls from the 5' RACE reads in MiXCR, one entry per CDR3 protein. Among about 660,000 distinct CDR3 sequences listed, under 9% were seen once. V lost 5 bases and J lost 2, with 4 bases in between. Germline V gene lookup returns CDR1 DFQATT and CDR2 SNEGSKA (reference sequence). The CDR3 contains 12 residues. These same data were also listed under a study on yellow fever vaccine responses in identical twins.

This chain uses TRBV20-1 with TRBJ1-6; D remains unclear. Sequenced: PBMCs. The clonotype was recovered from a woman aged 18-29 years in good health. DNA for the CDR3: TGCAGTGCTTCCCCCTATAATTCACCCCTCCACTTT. The encoded protein is CSASPYNSPLHF.